Listed below are T cell receptor beta chains from one sample, sequenced in a study of T cells in Graves' hyperthyroidism and ophthalmopathy. Each CDR3 protein gets one entry after TCRdb re-called the multiplex PCR reads with MiXCR. Altogether 350,000 to 400,000 distinct CDR3 sequences are present, 15% being singletons, with the ten largest covering over 25%. Sequenced material: blood. These receptors all stem from a woman in her 30s with Graves' hyperthyroidism. Both conserved end residues are part of each CDR3. D genes are given only for firm matches. The size entry is marked missing in some rows and otherwise reads once, few, many or a size class.

>-|TRBJ2-5|TRBD2|TRBV19|16
CASNSLAGGPEETQYF
TGTGCCAGCAACTCATTAGCGGGAGGGCCCGAGGAGACCCAGTACTTC
>-|TRBJ1-5|-|TRBV7-9|16
CASSKYGGQGNQPQHF
TGTGCCAGCAGCAAGTACGGGGGGCAGGGCAATCAGCCCCAGCATTTT
>few|TRBJ2-2|-|TRBV4-1|15
CASSQDPSWGGELFF
TGCGCCAGCAGCCAAGATCCGAGTTGGGGGGGGGAGCTGTTTTTT
>-|TRBJ2-7|-|TRBV6-1|15
CASRSNLVPPYEQYF
TGTGCCAGCAGATCCAATTTAGTCCCCCCCTACGAGCAGTACTTC
>-|TRBJ2-1|-|TRBV24-1|16
CATSDRGAVSDNEQFF
TGTGCCACCAGTGATCGAGGGGCGGTCTCCGACAATGAGCAGTTCTTC
>-|TRBJ2-7|TRBD2|TRBV20-1|12
CNAPWTSHEQYF
TGCAATGCTCCCTGGACTAGCCACGAGCAGTACTTC
>many|TRBJ1-1|-|TRBV28|15
CASSADTYGNTEAFF
TGTGCCAGCAGTGCGGACACTTACGGCAACACTGAAGCTTTCTTT
>many|TRBJ2-3|-|TRBV4-1|17
CASSRGGGQADTDTQYF
TGCGCCAGCAGCCGAGGGGGTGGGCAAGCCGACACAGATACGCAGTATTTT
>few|TRBJ1-2|-|TRBV28|12
CASSFSYYGYTF
TGTGCCAGCAGTTTCTCCTATTATGGCTACACCTTC
>-|TRBJ2-1|-|TRBV20-1|17
CSAKNLRDPLSYNEQFF
TGCAGTGCAAAGAACCTCCGGGACCCTCTCTCCTACAATGAGCAGTTCTTC
>many|TRBJ2-5|-|TRBV11-2|13
CASSLGLRETQYF
TGTGCCAGCAGCTTAGGGCTACGAGAGACCCAGTACTTC
>many|TRBJ2-6|-|TRBV20-1|14
CSALSTSGANVLTF
TGCAGTGCTCTAAGCACCTCTGGGGCCAACGTCCTGACTTTC
>few|TRBJ2-5|-|TRBV7-2|13
CASSWTQQETQYF
TGTGCCAGCAGCTGGACCCAGCAAGAGACCCAGTACTTC
>few|TRBJ1-4|-|TRBV27|14
CASSLSQRYEKLFF
TGTGCCAGCAGTTTATCGCAACGGTATGAAAAACTGTTTTTT
>-|TRBJ1-5|-|TRBV10-3|14
CAVSEAGGNQPQHF
TGTGCCGTCAGTGAGGCTGGCGGCAATCAGCCCCAGCATTTT
>few|TRBJ2-1|-|TRBV15|17
CATSRDLGESSYNEQFF
TGTGCCACCAGCAGAGATCTGGGCGAGAGCTCCTACAATGAGCAGTTCTTC
>few|TRBJ2-2|-|TRBV7-2|15
CASSPGLGIAGELFF
TGTGCCAGCAGCCCCGGTCTGGGGATCGCCGGGGAGCTGTTTTTT
>-|TRBJ1-1|-|TRBV20-1|14
CSARESPRNTEAFF
TGCAGTGCTAGAGAATCCCCAAGGAACACTGAAGCTTTCTTT
>many|TRBJ2-7|TRBD1|TRBV5-1|14
CASSTGQGRDEQYF
TGCGCCAGCAGCACCGGACAGGGTCGGGACGAGCAGTACTTC
>many|TRBJ2-7|-|TRBV5-1|15
CASSLDRDGSYEQYF
TGCGCCAGCAGCTTGGACCGGGACGGCTCCTACGAGCAGTACTTC
>many|TRBJ2-7|TRBD1|TRBV30|13
CAWRGTGAYEQYF
TGTGCCTGGAGGGGAACAGGGGCCTACGAGCAGTACTTC
>many|TRBJ1-2|-|TRBV13|16
CASSSTQGRGRYGYTF
TGTGCCAGCAGCTCAACACAGGGAAGGGGCCGATATGGCTACACCTTC
>few|TRBJ2-1|TRBD2|TRBV7-9|15
CAITGTSGSYNEQFF
TGTGCCATCACCGGGACTAGCGGCTCCTACAATGAGCAGTTCTTC
>few|TRBJ1-1|-|TRBV4-2|14
CASSQDRWGAEAFF
TGTGCCAGCAGCCAAGATCGGTGGGGGGCTGAAGCTTTCTTT
>many|TRBJ2-3|-|TRBV28|13
CASRASATNTQYF
TGTGCCAGCAGGGCTAGCGCGACCAATACGCAGTATTTT
>-|TRBJ1-5|-|TRBV25-1|11
CATRQEQPQHF
TGTGCCACAAGACAGGAACAGCCCCAGCATTTT